What follows is one T cell receptor beta chain and its context. Its antigen target is currently unknown. Per-base qualities were not stored, and no clone one base away is much larger. The immunoSEQ Assay, a bias-controlled multiplex PCR, was used to amplify TCRbeta CDR3 regions from genomic DNA. The source study handled its data this way. The number of nucleated cells in each sample was estimated from the amplification of reference gene primers within the assay. Sequence reads were collapsed and filtered to measure the absolute abundance of every unique TCRbeta CDR3 rearrangement. Productive Simpson clonality was computed per sample as the square root of Simpson's diversity index over productive rearrangements. TCRdb obtained this table from immuneACCESS and retained in-frame rearrangements with V and J assigned. These tables miss some clones; where compared with another copy, unresolved V genes account for less than half of the shortfall, and the remainder is unexplained. That table is the source of V, J and clone size, and D and trimming were worked out from the DNA. Recorded for this sample are 250,000 or so clones; 80% to 90% of them occurred a single time. The ten biggest clones cover 2% to 2.5% of the sample.

The germline V gene supplies CDR1 SGHTA and CDR2 FQGNSA. The CDR3 sequence holds 14 residues, the cysteine and phenylalanine included. Just CDR3 DNA is preserved here, 42 bases in frame from base 1. V is shortened by 3 bases, J by 3 bases, and the region joining them spans 10 bases. A second Seattle source provided samples from volunteer blood donors who had recovered from COVID-19. The collaborating institutions used their own protocols to collect whole blood in K2EDTA tubes. Collaborator samples were shipped for TCRbeta analysis as frozen whole blood, isolated PBMCs, or DNA extracted from either sample type. The data derive from a study of blood T cell repertoires in COVID-19 (dated by TCRdb to about 2020). Regarding the complete study: Samples from collaborators originated in the United States, Italy and Spain and spanned both the acute and convalescent phases of COVID-19. The prospective study material was composed of cDNA or gDNA derived from T cells, B-cell-depleted T cells, or PBMCs. Subjects who had been exposed to COVID-19, were actively infected with it, or had recovered from it provided the deeply sampled blood TCRbeta repertoires that made up the dataset. The repertoires were released in a freely available public database meant as a resource for research on the immune response to SARS-CoV-2. The samples were drawn from the first 160 participants of the ongoing ImmuneRACE study and from 1,254 subjects provided by 6 global collaborators. The sample metadata nearly always contained a de-identified subject ID, COVID-19 status, age in years and sex. Where HLA class I and class II types were available, the types were taken from metadata supplied by the sample provider, not from assay-based typing.

General findings and caveats noted by the study authors: How much clinical and demographic metadata was included differed by source and by participant, and the metadata was provided uncurated.

The V and J genes are TRBV7-2 and TRBJ2-3; TRBD2 is a possible D gene, resting on 5 matching bases. Sequenced material: peripheral blood. This clonotype was obtained from a man in his forties who had recovered from COVID-19. The bases read TGTGCCAGCAGCTTTAACGGGGAAACAGATACGCAGTATTTT. This codes for CASSFNGETDTQYF.